The source of this T cell receptor (beta chain) is a study of CD4 T cells in relation to SARS-CoV-2 and coronaviruses (TCRdb year 2021). With regard to the full study: In the ViraFEST assay, PBMCs were cultured with antigen for approximately 11 days, after which TCR beta CDR3s were sequenced to identify antigen-specific clonal expansions. An HIV-1 Nef peptide pool or a no-peptide culture served as the negative reference condition. Shared crossreactive spike epitopes were mapped to their HLA restriction using patient-derived lymphoblastoid cell lines. The study assessed, at the TCR clonotype level, memory CD4+ T cell crossreactivity between SARS-CoV-2 and common cold coronavirus spike proteins. The Adaptive Biotechnologies TCR-sequencing kit was used to sequence samples from a few pre-COVID donors and the naive versus memory experiments, while other data came from Illumina-based sequencing. Expansion assays from other donors in the study were sequenced with a different, Illumina-based TCR-beta assay.

This clone has only a few counts. The antigen it recognizes is unknown. Per-base quality was not reported, and no clone a single base away is much larger than it. CD4+ T cells from unexposed donors were collected before the COVID-19 pandemic (2011-2018). The EasySep CD4+ T cell isolation kit was used to isolate CD4+ T cells once the cultures had run for about 11 days. As far as cell numbers permitted, CD4+ T cells from unexposed donors were tested for reactivity against SARS-CoV-2 S and N as well as four spike pools from common cold coronaviruses. PBMCs were cultured at a few million per well in IMDM supplemented with around 5.1% human AB serum and 7.5 to 10 IU/ml IL-2. Half of the culture medium was replaced with fresh IL-2-containing medium on days 3 and 7. Each peptide culture condition was generally run in triplicate replicate wells. The leukapheresis product used for the unexposed donors was purchased from a commercial source. Ficoll-Paque PLUS gradient centrifugation was used to isolate PBMCs from either whole blood or leukapheresis product. PBMCs were either cryopreserved at -140 degrees C or used fresh in the expansion assay. The QIAamp Micro DNA Kit was used to extract genomic DNA from the CD4+ T cells.

CDR1 and CDR2 are drawn from the germline V gene: MNHEY, SVGEGT. The junction shows trimming of 5 bases on V and 10 bases on J, and the gene matches do not reach 6 bases of it. Reading from cysteine to phenylalanine, the CDR3 counts 12 amino acids. Solely the CDR3 DNA is kept, with 36 bases framed from the first base. To prepare the library, the immunoSEQ multiplex PCR assay was applied. Turning to the authors' computational methods: Preprocessing removed nonproductive sequences and CDR3s not starting with C, not ending with F or W, or shorter than 7 amino acids. The MANAFEST web app identified antigen-specific clonotypes based on expansion compared with the reference and other culture wells. A clone counted as positive if significantly expanded in 2 of 3 replicate wells versus the reference culture at FDR below 0.05. For a clone to be considered positive, significant expansion relative to all other tandem wells and an odds ratio above 5 were also required. CDR3 homology was measured as pairwise Levenshtein distance, computed with the stringdist R package after trimming three terminal residues from each end. What TCRdb holds here is the immuneACCESS table cut down to in-frame rearrangements. Part of the clones is not present; checked against another copy, under half of the missing clones reflect an unresolved V gene, and the others are unexplained. Clonal size and the V and J genes are those of that table, whereas D and trimming came from the DNA. The sample table shows 15,000 to 20,000 clones, and about four fifths are seen once. The ten most abundant clones make up about a third of the sample.

The research as a whole found: Memory CD4+ clonotypes crossrecognizing SARS-CoV-2 and at least one common cold coronavirus spike were found in roughly 59% of donors. Compared with monoreactive clones, crossreactive clones had significantly weaker SARS-CoV-2-driven expansion, a result consistent with antigenic imprinting. Small numbers of patients and of tested TCRs limited the study. Since the crossreactivity analysis centred on spike protein, crossreactivity against other viral proteins was not assessed. Pre-pandemic and post-infection samples were not both contributed by any donor, so tracing of the source of pre-existing responses was limited.

Sample: CD4+ T cells from PBMCs, cultured in vitro. The clonotype originates from a human donor in good health. The V and J segments used are TRBV6-2 or TRBV6-3 and TRBJ1-1, and 8 bases in between align with TRBD1. The bases are TGTGCCAGCAGTCCCAGGGGGCGCGGAGCTTTCTTT. Its protein is CASSPRGRGAFF.